The 20 T cell receptor beta chains listed next were all sequenced from one sample in a study of CD8 T cells in Susac syndrome. It was with random hexamers that about 0.45 to 1 ug RNA was reverse transcribed. MiXCR was run by TCRdb on the immunoSEQ multiplex PCR reads, yielding one entry per CDR3 protein. The sample includes 200,000 to 250,000 distinct CDR3 sequences, 85% to 95% of them seen just once. Sequenced material: CD4+ T cells from PBMCs. These receptors were taken from a human donor with Susac syndrome.

The V call is TRBV9, the J call TRBJ1-2; 8 bases fit TRBD1. Germline CDR1 SGDLS, CDR2 YYNGEE. The CDR3 extends over 14 amino acids. Losses at the gene ends were 5 bases for V and 3 bases for J; bases not matched to a gene: 6. CDR3 loop: CASSWTGKDYGYTF. In DNA, the CDR3 is TGTGCCAGCAGTTGGACAGGGAAGGACTATGGCTACACCTTC.

The chain combines TRBV20-1 with TRBJ2-3, with no clear D. The V and J ends lost 5 bases and 2 bases respectively, with 11 bases between them. The CDR3 has 13 amino acids. The germline CDR1 and CDR2 sequences are DFQATT and SNEGSKA (reference sequence). This CDR3 is CSALLSYTDTQYF. CDR3 nucleotide sequence: TGCAGTGCTCTGCTCTCGTACACAGATACGCAGTATTTT.

This chain connects TRBV4-1 to TRBJ2-2, with TRBD1 matching over 9 bases. The germline V gene has CDR1 MGHRA and CDR2 YSYEKL. The CDR3 contains 16 residues. The J segment lost 5 bases and the V segment lost 6 bases, leaving 10 bases of the junction unmatched. The CDR3 DNA reads as TGCGCCAGCAGGGAGTACAGGGGGCGAAAGACCGGGGAGCTGTTTTTT. This codes for CASREYRGRKTGELFF.

This sequence joins TRBV28 and TRBJ1-5; D call uncertain. This CDR3 is 17 amino acids long. Germline V gives CDR1 MDHEN, CDR2 SYDVKM. Deletions cut 3 bases from V and 1 base from J, with 16 bases between. The CDR3 nucleotides read TGTGCCAGCAGTTTCGGTTGGGCTTCGAGGAGCAATCAGCCCCAGCATTTT. Its translation is CASSFGWASRSNQPQHF.

This clonotype came up a few times. This rearrangement joins TRBV5-1 to TRBJ1-1; 7 positions match TRBD1. Unmatched junction bases numbered 3, after V lost 7 bases and J lost 0 bases. Germline V CDR1 and CDR2: SGHRS, YFSETQ. The CDR3 loop spans 13 amino acids. The CDR3: CASGDRVNTEAFF. The CDR3 bases are TGCGCCAGCGGCGACAGGGTGAACACTGAAGCTTTCTTT.

CDR3 residues: CSVEERTGAPYEQYF. CDR3 DNA sequence: TGCAGCGTTGAAGAAAGGACAGGGGCCCCCTACGAGCAGTACTTC. The chain carries TRBV29-1 and TRBJ2-7, with 9 bases aligning to TRBD1. Germline lookup yields CDR1 SQVTM and CDR2 ANQGSEA. V was clipped by 0 bases and J by 2 bases; unmatched bases: 5. CDR3 length: 15 amino acids.

The chain joins TRBV7-8 to TRBJ1-1; 8 bases fit TRBD1. Germline-derived CDR1 and CDR2 are SGHVS and FQNEAQ. CDR3 size: 17 residues. The V and J ends lost 1 base and 4 bases, in that order; junction bases with no gene match: 11. CDR3 in amino acids: CASSLEWTGYFGTEAFF. The CDR3 DNA sequence: TGTGCCAGCAGCTTAGAATGGACAGGGTATTTTGGCACTGAAGCTTTCTTT.

This clonotype was observed once. This chain joins TRBV7-2 and TRBJ2-2; 12 bases map to TRBD2. The ends lost 1 base at V and 4 bases at J; junction bases unmatched: 7. The CDR3 runs to 18 residues. CDR1 and CDR2 (germline): SGHTA, FQGNSA. The CDR3 region has the DNA TGTGCCAGCAGCTTAGTCCTAGCGGGGGGGCACGGCACCGGGGAGCTGTTTTTT. Translated, it gives CASSLVLAGGHGTGELFF.

V usage is TRBV24-1 and J usage is TRBJ1-1, with 7 bases lining up with TRBD1. The trim removed 9 bases at V and 0 bases at J, leaving 15 bases unmatched. This CDR3 region has 17 residues. Germline V gene lookup returns CDR1 KGHDR and CDR2 SFDVKD. This CDR3 reads CATPLAYTGTVNTEAFF. The CDR3 nucleotides are TGTGCCACCCCCCTTGCCTACACCGGGACAGTGAACACTGAAGCTTTCTTT.

The gene calls are TRBV20-1 and TRBJ1-1; a weak D match, TRBD1 (5 bases). CDR1 and CDR2 from the germline V gene are DFQATT and SNEGSKA (reference sequence). This CDR3 is built from 15 residues. The V end was cut by 5 bases, the J end by 2 bases, with 18 bases between. Here the CDR3 DNA reads TGCAGTGCTTTTGGGGGTGGGGGAACCAACACTGAAGCTTTCTTT. It is translated as CSAFGGGGTNTEAFF.

This sequence joins TRBV19 and TRBJ1-5; 8 nucleotides agree with TRBD1. CDR1 and CDR2 (germline): LNHDA, SQIVND (reference sequence). The trim removed 7 bases at V and 3 bases at J, leaving 8 bases unmatched. This CDR3 comprises 15 residues. The DNA of the CDR3 is TGTGCCAGTACCACCGCGACAGGGGCCAATCAGCCCCAGCATTTT. Its translation is CASTTATGANQPQHF.

This chain connects TRBV2 to TRBJ2-1; D is perhaps TRBD1 or TRBD2 (5 bases each). CDR3 size: 13 residues. Trimming pared 8 bases from V and 9 bases from J, leaving 17 bases between. In germline, CDR1 is SNHLY, CDR2 FYNNEI. The CDR3 region has the DNA TGTGCCAGCCGAGGCCCTCTGGGACGTGAGCAGTTCTTC. This codes for CASRGPLGREQFF.

This chain uses TRBV12-3 or TRBV12-4 with TRBJ1-1, with TRBD1 matching over 7 bases. CDR3 size: 14 residues. The V and J ends lost 3 bases and 3 bases, in that order; junction bases with no gene match: 4. In DNA, the CDR3 is TGTGCCAGCAGTTTCAGACAGGGATACACTGAAGCTTTCTTT. Protein: CASSFRQGYTEAFF.

This rearrangement joins TRBV5-4 to TRBJ2-3, with a tentative D call TRBD1 (6 bases). This CDR3 is built from 14 residues. Germline values: CDR1 SGHNT, CDR2 YYREEE (reference sequence). V was pared by 2 bases and J by 2 bases, with 9 bases between. This CDR3 is CASSFGQPTDTQYF. In nucleotides, the CDR3 is TGTGCCAGCAGCTTCGGACAGCCCACAGATACGCAGTATTTT. The full variable domain, rest sourced from reference TRBV5-4 and TRBJ2-3, is ETGVTQSPTHLIKTRGQQVTLRCSSQSGHNTVSWYQQALGQGPQFIFQYYREEENGRGNFPPRFSGLQFPNYSSELNVNALELDDSALYLCASSFGQPTDTQYFGPGTRLTVL.

The genes are TRBV5-1 and TRBJ2-5; D unresolved. Germline assignment: CDR1 SGHRS and CDR2 YFSETQ. V was pared by 5 bases and J by 3 bases, with 17 bases between. The CDR3 spans 15 residues. In nucleotides, the CDR3 is TGCGCCAGCAGACCCTTGACCAGGACCGAAGAGACCCAGTACTTC. Amino acids: CASRPLTRTEETQYF.

The V gene is TRBV13, the J gene TRBJ2-7; TRBD1 aligns across 9 bases. This CDR3 has 15 residues. J lost 4 bases, V lost 3 bases, and 7 bases had no gene match. Germline values: CDR1 PRHDT, CDR2 FYEKMQ (reference sequence). CDR3 in DNA: TGTGCCAGCAGCTTCCCGACAGGGGGTTTTTACGAGCAGTACTTC. Its protein product is CASSFPTGGFYEQYF.

The chain is built from TRBV4-3 and TRBJ1-2; D gene ambiguous. The germline V gene encodes CDR1 LGHNA and CDR2 YSLEER. The CDR3 has 14 residues. V lost 0 bases and J 8 bases, leaving 13 bases between the germline ends. The CDR3 DNA is TGCGCCAGCAGCCAAGATGTAAACTCTAAAGGCTACACCTTC. Protein product: CASSQDVNSKGYTF.

The rearrangement links TRBV20-1 to TRBJ1-1; no clear D gene. V lost 3 bases and J lost 4, with 6 bases in between. From germline, CDR1 is DFQATT and CDR2 SNEGSKA (reference sequence). The CDR3 is 11 amino acids. The CDR3 reads CSASGITEAFF. The CDR3 nucleotides are TGCAGTGCTAGCGGGATCACTGAAGCTTTCTTT.

The rearrangement joins TRBV6-2 or TRBV6-3 to TRBJ2-7, with D possibly called TRBD1 or TRBD2 (6 bases each). V was pared by 6 bases and J by 6 bases, with 18 bases between. The CDR3 runs 14 residues. Germline loops: CDR1 MNHEY, CDR2 SVGEGT. The CDR3 nucleotides are TGTGCCAGCAGCCTCACCGCGGAGGGGGGCGAGCAGTACTTC. The encoded protein is CASSLTAEGGEQYF.

This chain joins TRBV7-2 and TRBJ2-7, with D uncertain. The CDR3 spans 14 residues. Germline assignment: CDR1 SGHTA and CDR2 FQGNSA. The V gene lost 2 bases and the J gene lost 3 bases, with 11 bases spanning the gap. CDR3 protein: CASSLRHLLYEQYF. The DNA for the CDR3 is TGTGCCAGCAGCTTACGGCACCTGCTCTACGAGCAGTACTTC.